This TCR beta chain stems from a study of graft-versus-host responses after intestinal transplantation. Study outcomes and limitations: Recipient marrow showed GvH clones, some seen first in ileum or blood. Subjects displaying graft-donor T cell macrochimerism possessed elevated graft-versus-host to host-versus-graft clonal ratios inside allografts.

As to this clone: Its target is unknown.

Libraries were prepared by immunoSEQ multiplex PCR; TCRdb keeps only in-frame clonotypes and omits some of them. The sample lists around 50,000 clones, approximately 90% seen once, with approximately 1.5% in the top ten. This material consisted of PBMCs, taken 26 days after transplant. The origin of this receptor is a human patient who received an intestinal transplant, so some T cells may come from the graft donor.

The CDR3 sequence: CASKGTGESVQYF. The CDR3 DNA is TGTGCCAGCAAAGGGACAGGGGAGTCTGTACAGTACTTC. V gene TRBV27 combines with J gene TRBJ2-7; 10 nucleotides agree with TRBD1. V dropped 7 bases and J dropped 10; count of bases not matched to a gene: 10. The V gene's germline CDR1 is MNHEY and CDR2 SMNVEV (reference sequence). This CDR3 has 13 residues.